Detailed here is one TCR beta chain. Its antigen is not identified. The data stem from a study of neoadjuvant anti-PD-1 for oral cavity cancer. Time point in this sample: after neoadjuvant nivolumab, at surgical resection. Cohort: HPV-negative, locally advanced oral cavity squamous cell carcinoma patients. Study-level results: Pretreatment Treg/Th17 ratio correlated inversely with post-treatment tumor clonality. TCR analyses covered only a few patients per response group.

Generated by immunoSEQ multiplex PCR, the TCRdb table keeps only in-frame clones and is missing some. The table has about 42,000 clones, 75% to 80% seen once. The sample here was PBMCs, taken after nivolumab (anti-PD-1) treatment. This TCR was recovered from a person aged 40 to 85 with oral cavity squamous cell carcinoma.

As DNA, the CDR3 is TGTGCCAGCTCAATACAGGGGGCGACGAACACCGGGGAGCTGTTTTTT. Translation: CASSIQGATNTGELFF. The J gene is TRBJ2-2, the V gene TRBV18; 9 bases agree with TRBD1. The trim removed 5 bases at V and 0 bases at J, leaving 4 bases unmatched. The CDR3 extends over 16 amino acids. In germline, CDR1 is KGHSH, CDR2 LQKENI.